The rows below give T cell receptor beta chains drawn from one sample of a study of response to subunit inactivated influenza vaccine. Using its own MiXCR run on the RT-PCR reads, TCRdb lists one record per CDR3 protein. The table shows hundreds of thousands of distinct CDR3 sequences, with around 14% occurring only once. The input for sequencing was PBMCs from blood, taken less than 13 days after vaccination. The receptor set was obtained from a man between 50 and 59 years old who received an inactivated influenza vaccine. The CDR3 runs from the conserved cysteine through the conserved F or W. Fields, in order: D gene, clone size, CDR3 length, V gene, J gene, CDR3 protein, CDR3 DNA. A D gene is named only where the DNA matches it firmly. Clone sizes are given selectively: once, few, many, or a class where the clone is expanded.

>TRBD2|few|20|TRBV3-1|TRBJ2-4
CASSQAGLAGRSSTKNIQYF
TGTGCCAGCAGCCAAGCGGGACTAGCGGGACGATCCTCTACCAAAAACATTCAGTACTTC
>NA|few|12|TRBV12-3/TRBV12-4|TRBJ1-6
CASSPVNSPLHF
TGTGCCAGCAGTCCGGTTAATTCACCCCTCCACTTT
>TRBD2|NA|16|TRBV7-6|TRBJ2-1
CASSPLAGGAINEQFF
TGTGCCAGCAGCCCCCTAGCGGGGGGCGCTATCAATGAGCAGTTCTTC
>NA|NA|15|TRBV7-3|TRBJ2-1
CASSSPGTNHNEQFF
TGTGCCAGCAGCTCACCCGGGACAAATCACAATGAGCAGTTCTTC
>NA|NA|12|TRBV11-2|TRBJ2-7
CASSLEGVEQYF
TGTGCCAGCAGCTTAGAAGGTGTCGAGCAGTACTTC
>NA|NA|15|TRBV5-1|TRBJ2-7
CASSLGAGQTYEQYF
TGCGCCAGCAGCTTGGGGGCGGGACAAACCTACGAGCAGTACTTC
>NA|NA|13|TRBV12-3/TRBV12-4|TRBJ1-1
CASSWRPNTEAFF
TGTGCCAGCAGTTGGAGGCCGAACACTGAAGCTTTCTTT
>TRBD2|few|19|TRBV3-1|TRBJ2-1
CASSQVLPAGVTFSGEQFF
TGTGCCAGCAGCCAAGTGCTTCCAGCGGGAGTAACTTTCAGTGGTGAGCAGTTCTTC
>NA|few|15|TRBV10-3|TRBJ2-7
CAIRQDRQRSYEQYF
TGTGCCATCAGACAAGACAGACAGCGCTCCTACGAGCAGTACTTC
>TRBD1|few|16|TRBV28|TRBJ2-7
CASSSPADRGDYEQYF
TGTGCCAGCAGTTCCCCCGCGGACAGGGGGGATTACGAGCAGTACTTC
>TRBD2|NA|16|TRBV24-1|TRBJ2-2
CATSDQGGPYTGELFF
TGTGCCACCAGTGATCAGGGAGGGCCATACACCGGGGAGCTGTTTTTT
>NA|once|15|TRBV18|TRBJ2-2
CASSPRQKNTGELFF
TGTGCCAGCTCACCACGACAGAAGAACACCGGGGAGCTGTTTTTT
>TRBD2|many|16|TRBV20-1|TRBJ2-6
CSAAGGGSSGANVLTF
TGCAGTGCTGCGGGGGGTGGGAGCTCTGGGGCCAACGTCCTGACTTTC
>NA|few|13|TRBV28|TRBJ1-1
CASSAGRRAEAFF
TGTGCCAGCAGTGCCGGGAGGCGAGCTGAAGCTTTCTTT
>TRBD1|NA|15|TRBV20-1|TRBJ2-1
CSAISRDRRLNEQFF
TGCAGTGCTATCTCCCGGGACAGGCGGCTTAATGAGCAGTTCTTC
>TRBD2|few|12|TRBV6-1|TRBJ2-3
CASSRVAGDPHF
TGTGCCAGCAGCCGTGTAGCGGGAGACCCCCATTTT
>TRBD1|few|15|TRBV28|TRBJ2-3
CASSFRGRRTDTQYF
TGTGCCAGCAGTTTCAGGGGGCGACGCACAGATACGCAGTATTTT
>TRBD2|NA|13|TRBV12-3/TRBV12-4|TRBJ2-7
CASTSSGSNEQYF
TGTGCCAGCACCTCTAGCGGGAGTAACGAGCAGTACTTC
>NA|NA|11|TRBV4-1|TRBJ1-2
CASSQADGYTF
TGCGCCAGCAGCCAGGCTGATGGCTACACCTTC
>NA|many|13|TRBV20-1|TRBJ2-7
CSANGLSTYEQYF
TGCAGTGCTAACGGACTATCCACCTACGAGCAGTACTTC
>TRBD2|once|19|TRBV4-2|TRBJ2-1
CASSPGSASGGLHGNEQFF
TGTGCCAGCAGCCCAGGTTCGGCTAGCGGGGGACTACACGGAAATGAGCAGTTCTTC
>TRBD2|NA|12|TRBV7-2|TRBJ2-1
CASSATSVEQFF
TGTGCCAGCAGCGCCACTAGCGTTGAGCAGTTCTTC
>TRBD2|NA|16|TRBV12-3/TRBV12-4|TRBJ2-5
CASSLEGTSGGETQYF
TGTGCCAGCAGTCTCGAAGGGACTAGCGGGGGAGAGACCCAGTACTTC
>NA|NA|13|TRBV29-1|TRBJ1-3
CSVSGPWGNTIYF
TGCAGCGTTTCGGGCCCGTGGGGAAACACCATATATTTT
>TRBD2|NA|15|TRBV6-1|TRBJ2-3
CASSRQRGYTDTQYF
TGTGCCAGCAGCCGTCAGCGGGGATACACAGATACGCAGTATTTT
>NA|NA|15|TRBV5-6|TRBJ2-5
CASSLFAGSQETQYF
TGTGCCAGCAGCTTGTTTGCGGGATCCCAAGAGACCCAGTACTTC
>NA|NA|13|TRBV29-1|TRBJ2-7
CSVLTEVSYEQYF
TGCAGCGTCCTGACTGAGGTTTCCTACGAGCAGTACTTC
>NA|few|16|TRBV27|TRBJ2-7
CASSLSFGRASYEQYF
TGTGCCAGCAGTTTGTCTTTCGGCAGGGCCTCCTACGAGCAGTACTTC
>TRBD1|many|13|TRBV5-1|TRBJ2-7
CASSETGSREQYF
TGCGCCAGCAGCGAGACAGGGTCCCGCGAGCAGTACTTC
>NA|few|14|TRBV19|TRBJ2-3
CASRLTGHTDTQYF
TGTGCCAGTAGGCTGACAGGACACACAGATACGCAGTATTTT
>NA|NA|13|TRBV11-1|TRBJ2-2
CASSFNRDGELFF
TGTGCCAGCAGCTTCAATCGGGACGGGGAGCTGTTTTTT
>NA|NA|13|TRBV12-3/TRBV12-4|TRBJ2-2
CASSQCYTGELFF
TGTGCCAGCAGTCAGTGTTACACCGGGGAGCTGTTTTTT
>NA|NA|13|TRBV2|TRBJ2-7
CASVGPGGPGQYF
TGTGCCAGTGTGGGCCCCGGGGGCCCCGGGCAGTACTTC
>NA|NA|15|TRBV7-9|TRBJ1-5
CASSLGHSTGQPQHF
TGTGCCAGCAGCTTAGGACATTCAACGGGTCAGCCCCAGCATTTT
>TRBD2|few|16|TRBV19|TRBJ2-5
CASSTTAGSGRETQYF
TGTGCCAGTAGTACGACAGCGGGGAGCGGGCGAGAGACCCAGTACTTC
>NA|NA|14|TRBV6-1|TRBJ2-1
CASSERRAGDEQFF
TGTGCCAGCAGTGAACGGAGGGCCGGGGATGAGCAGTTCTTC
>TRBD2|few|14|TRBV4-1|TRBJ2-1
CASSQAGTNNEQFF
TGCGCCAGCAGCCAGGCCGGGACTAACAATGAGCAGTTCTTC
>NA|many|14|TRBV25-1|TRBJ1-4
CASSWSAPGEKLFF
TGTGCCAGCAGTTGGTCAGCCCCGGGCGAAAAACTGTTTTTT
>NA|many|15|TRBV28|TRBJ1-1
CASSKEEGMNTEAFF
TGTGCCAGCAGTAAAGAGGAGGGGATGAACACTGAAGCTTTCTTT
>NA|many|15|TRBV10-3|TRBJ2-3
CAISASGTSTDTQYF
TGTGCCATCAGCGCCTCAGGGACTAGCACAGATACGCAGTATTTT
>NA|NA|14|TRBV14|TRBJ2-7
CASSQTRKGVEQYF
TGTGCCAGCAGCCAAACGCGCAAGGGGGTCGAGCAGTACTTC
>NA|NA|14|TRBV5-1|TRBJ2-1
CASSRVRGGHEQFF
TGCGCCAGCAGCCGGGTCCGCGGTGGTCATGAGCAGTTCTTC
>TRBD2|NA|15|TRBV29-1|TRBJ2-1
CSVEDIAGSYNEQFF
TGCAGCGTTGAAGATATAGCGGGAAGCTACAATGAGCAGTTCTTC
>NA|NA|15|TRBV18|TRBJ2-7
CASSRGFSGEDEQYF
TGTGCCAGCTCACGGGGGTTTTCCGGGGAGGACGAGCAGTACTTC
>NA|NA|15|TRBV20-1|TRBJ2-5
CSATPAQGIQETQYF
TGCAGTGCTACGCCTGCTCAGGGGATCCAAGAGACCCAGTACTTC
>TRBD2|NA|20|TRBV6-2/TRBV6-3|TRBJ2-1
CASSYPTLGEGLAWYNEQFF
TGTGCCAGCAGTTACCCCACGCTTGGAGAGGGACTAGCTTGGTACAATGAGCAGTTCTTC
>NA|many|14|TRBV5-6|TRBJ2-7
CASSFGRGEYEQYF
TGTGCCAGCAGCTTCGGCAGGGGGGAATACGAGCAGTACTTC
>TRBD2|few|16|TRBV11-2|TRBJ2-1
CASSPGGRASYNEQFF
TGTGCCAGCAGCCCCGGCGGGAGGGCCTCCTACAATGAGCAGTTCTTC
>TRBD2|NA|14|TRBV7-9|TRBJ2-1
CASSFLGGANEQFF
TGTGCCAGCAGCTTTCTCGGGGGGGCCAATGAGCAGTTCTTC
>NA|few|13|TRBV29-1|TRBJ2-1
CSVKLRGYNEQFF
TGCAGCGTTAAGTTACGGGGCTACAATGAGCAGTTCTTC
>NA|NA|15|TRBV20-1|TRBJ2-3
CSAVRGSGLTDTQYF
TGCAGTGCTGTACGGGGTAGCGGCCTCACAGATACGCAGTATTTT
>TRBD2|few|14|TRBV9|TRBJ2-1
CASSVTSGDNEQFF
TGTGCCAGCAGCGTAACTAGCGGGGACAATGAGCAGTTCTTC
>NA|few|15|TRBV30|TRBJ2-3
CAWSVRVAYTDTQYF
TGTGCCTGGAGTGTGAGGGTTGCTTATACAGATACGCAGTATTTT
>NA|once|14|TRBV12-3/TRBV12-4|TRBJ2-5
CASSQSGAPETQYF
TGTGCCAGCAGTCAGTCGGGGGCCCCAGAGACCCAGTACTTC
>NA|NA|16|TRBV11-2|TRBJ2-1
CASSFAGQRLTTEQFF
TGTGCCAGCAGCTTCGCGGGGCAGCGGCTTACAACTGAGCAGTTCTTC
>NA|few|15|TRBV27|TRBJ2-7
CASSNSAGAHNEQYF
TGTGCCAGCAGCAACTCGGCCGGGGCCCACAACGAGCAGTACTTC